These 18 T cell receptor beta chains were all obtained from the same sample, sequenced in a study of early T cells in non-severe SARS-CoV-2 infection. Each CDR3 protein is one row after TCRdb ran MiXCR on the 5' RACE reads. Of 50,000 to 65,000 distinct CDR3 sequences in the sample, approximately 12% were seen once. What was sequenced was whole blood. The receptor source for this set is an adult who was a healthcare worker with PCR-confirmed SARS-CoV-2 infection or an uninfected control (not recorded which).

In its sample, this clonotype was seen a few times. The chain is built from TRBV20-1 and TRBJ2-7, with D perhaps matching TRBD1 (6 bases). V was cut by 2 bases and J by 9 bases, with 17 bases left in between. Germline values: CDR1 DFQATT, CDR2 SNEGSKA (reference sequence). This CDR3 region has 13 residues. CDR3 in DNA: TGCAGTGCTAGATTCGGGGCAGGGGTCAGGCAGTACTTC. The encoded protein is CSARFGAGVRQYF.

This clonotype has a handful of counts. For the CDR3, the DNA is TGCGCCAGCGCTGACCCGGCTGGGGCCAACGTCCTGACTTTC. Residues: CASADPAGANVLTF. The rearrangement links TRBV10-2 to TRBJ2-6; D gene uncertain. The CDR3 covers 14 residues. Germline CDR1 WSHSY, CDR2 SAAADI. Trimming left V 8 bases short and J 2 bases short, with 10 bases between.

This clonotype was recorded at least ten times. The chain employs TRBV5-4 and TRBJ2-5; D is unresolved. The germline V and J ends were trimmed by 4 bases and 1 base, with 11 bases remaining between them. Germline CDR1 SGHNT, CDR2 YYREEE (reference sequence). The CDR3 runs 14 residues. CDR3: CASSLPPTQETQYF. CDR3 DNA: TGTGCCAGCAGCCTGCCCCCAACCCAAGAGACCCAGTACTTC.

This clonotype was observed a few times. This chain connects TRBV5-1 to TRBJ2-1; the match to TRBD1 covers 7 bases. The CDR3 runs to 14 residues. Trimming took 1 base from V and 7 from J; bases not matched to a gene: 5. Looked up from germline, CDR1 is SGHRS and CDR2 is YFSETQ. The CDR3 loop reads CASSLTPRGNEQFF. In DNA, the CDR3 is TGCGCCAGCAGCTTGACGCCCAGGGGGAATGAGCAGTTCTTC.

The rearrangement joins TRBV5-1 to TRBJ2-3; D is undetermined. CDR1 SGHRS and CDR2 YFSETQ come from the germline V gene. This CDR3 contains 14 residues. V dropped 0 bases and J dropped 0 bases, with 5 bases sitting between them. The CDR3 spells CASSLAVSTDTQYF. The CDR3 coding sequence is TGCGCCAGCAGCTTGGCCGTCAGCACAGATACGCAGTATTTT.

This clonotype was seen ten or more times. The V gene is TRBV7-2, the J gene TRBJ2-3; unclear D gene. V lost 1 base and J lost 3, with 5 bases in between. There are 13 residues in the CDR3. CDR1 and CDR2 (germline): SGHTA, FQGNSA. The CDR3 protein is CASSLERTDTQYF. Here the CDR3 DNA reads TGTGCCAGCAGCTTAGAACGGACAGATACGCAGTATTTT.

The chain uses TRBV14 and TRBJ2-1; 9 nucleotides match TRBD2. J lost 5 bases, V lost 1 base, and 3 bases had no gene match. Germline V lookup: CDR1 SGHDN, CDR2 FVKESK. The CDR3 extends over 15 amino acids. CDR3 nucleotides: TGTGCCAGCAGCCAAGTGCGGGGGGGCCACAATGAGCAGTTCTTC. Encoded protein: CASSQVRGGHNEQFF.

This chain connects TRBV20-1 to TRBJ1-1; D not certain. This CDR3 comprises 13 residues. Germline V CDR1 and CDR2: DFQATT, SNEGSKA (reference sequence). Trimming pared 6 bases from V and 4 bases from J, leaving 15 bases between. CDR3 bases: TGCAGTGCCCTGACCCGGAGGGTCACTGAAGCTTTCTTT. Protein sequence: CSALTRRVTEAFF.

The chain links TRBV20-1 to TRBJ1-1, with 8 bases aligning to TRBD1. The V gene's germline CDR1 is DFQATT and CDR2 SNEGSKA (reference sequence). Trimming removed 4 bases from V and 3 bases from J; junction bases left unmatched: 4. The CDR3 has 13 residues. As DNA, the CDR3 is TGCAGTGCTATATACAGGGGGGACACTGAAGCTTTCTTT. It codes for CSAIYRGDTEAFF.

This clonotype turned up a few times. The chain carries TRBV7-9 and TRBJ2-6, with D possibly being TRBD1 or TRBD2 (5 bases each). CDR3 size: 15 residues. V lost 5 bases to trimming and J lost 0 bases, with 8 bases between them. The germline gives CDR1 SEHNR, CDR2 FQNEAQ (reference sequence). In nucleotides, the CDR3 is TGTGCCAGCAGCGGGACGGGCTCTGGGGCCAACGTCCTGACTTTC. This encodes CASSGTGSGANVLTF.

This clonotype showed up many times. This sequence joins TRBV12-3 or TRBV12-4 and TRBJ1-1; possibly TRBD1 for D (6 bases). Trimming pared 7 bases from V and 3 bases from J, leaving 12 bases between. The CDR3 is made up of 13 amino acids. CDR3 loop: CASTNTGYTEAFF. Written as DNA, the CDR3 is TGTGCCAGCACCAATACAGGGTACACTGAAGCTTTCTTT.

This clonotype was seen a few times. The J gene is TRBJ1-2, the V gene TRBV27, with D maybe TRBD1 (5 bases). CDR3 size: 13 residues. Per the germline V gene, CDR1 is MNHEY and CDR2 is SMNVEV (reference sequence). With 0 bases removed from V and 5 bases from J, the gap between germline ends came to 7 bases. CDR3 loop: CASSLSGEYGYTF. The CDR3 nucleotides read TGTGCCAGCAGTTTATCAGGGGAGTATGGCTACACCTTC.

The V call is TRBV14, the J call TRBJ2-1; D is perhaps TRBD1 (5 bases). This CDR3 comprises 15 residues. Trimming took 0 bases from V and 9 from J, leaving 15 bases between them. The germline V gene has CDR1 SGHDN and CDR2 FVKESK. The CDR3 bases are TGTGCCAGCAGCCAAGAAGACCAAGGGGCTATTGAGCAGTTCTTC. It specifies CASSQEDQGAIEQFF.

The chain combines TRBV7-2 with TRBJ2-7, with 13 nucleotides matching TRBD2. The CDR3 is 13 residues long. Germline V gene lookup returns CDR1 SGHTA and CDR2 FQGNSA. After removal of 5 bases from V and 10 bases from J, the junction contained 5 bases not matched to a gene. DNA for the CDR3: TGTGCCAGCAGCCCCACTAGCGGGGGGGTTCAGTACTTC. Its protein is CASSPTSGGVQYF.

In this sample, this clonotype turned up a few times. This chain links TRBV5-1 with TRBJ2-7; D may match TRBD1 or TRBD2 (5 bases each). Germline CDR1 is SGHRS and CDR2 is YFSETQ. V was pared by 5 bases and J by 5 bases, with 20 bases between. The CDR3 has 15 residues. CDR3 bases: TGCGCCAGCAGAAACCGGGACGGCGGTAGGGACGAGCAGTACTTC. Protein sequence: CASRNRDGGRDEQYF.

Worth noting for this clonotype: Being one base from a much bigger clone, this may be a read error. This chain uses TRBV18 with TRBJ2-1; D may match TRBD1 or TRBD2 (5 bases each). CDR3 length: 13 residues. Germline CDR1 KGHSH, CDR2 LQKENI. The CDR3 DNA sequence: TGTGCCAGCTCACAGGGGACCGACAATGTGCAGTTCTTC. It codes for CASSQGTDNVQFF.

This clonotype occurred many times. The V and J genes are TRBV24-1 and TRBJ1-5, with D perhaps matching TRBD1 (6 bases). The germline V gene encodes CDR1 KGHDR and CDR2 SFDVKD. Trimming stripped 0 bases from V and 7 bases from J, with 30 bases between. This CDR3 is 21 amino acids long. The CDR3 is CATSDLSGQSGPGGYSQPQHF. Written as DNA, the CDR3 is TGTGCCACCAGTGATTTGTCCGGACAGAGCGGGCCGGGTGGTTATTCCCAGCCCCAGCATTTT.

This chain uses TRBV4-2 with TRBJ1-2; the D is unclear. This CDR3 spans 17 amino acids. Germline V lookup: CDR1 LGHNA, CDR2 YNFKEQ. V lost 0 bases, J lost 3 bases, and 17 bases lay in between. CDR3 bases: TGTGCCAGCAGCCAAGATCGGGCCTCCACCGGGTACTATGGCTACACCTTC. Protein product: CASSQDRASTGYYGYTF.